Listed below are T cell receptor beta chains from one sample, sequenced in a study of cytomegalovirus exposure and HLA in healthy donors. This table comes from immunoSEQ multiplex PCR, and its TCRdb copy is limited to in-frame clones, with some not included. The sample has some 140,000 clones; approximately 10% are singletons. Sample: PBMCs. All receptors come from a woman aged 40 to 55 in good health and CMV-seropositive. The conserved cysteine and the conserved F or W are not part of the CDR3 here. Each record gives: J gene, clone size, CDR3 length, V gene, D gene, CDR3 protein. D genes are given only for firm matches. Expanded clones get a size class; other rows say once, few or many, or leave the size out.

J: TRBJ2-2
size: NA
length: 13
V: TRBV2
D: TRBD1
CDR3: ASRSRDRGRGELF

J: TRBJ2-3
size: few
length: 10
V: TRBV29-1
D: TRBD1
CDR3: SVGQGRDTQY

J: TRBJ2-3
size: many
length: 12
V: TRBV6-5
D: NA
CDR3: ASSYTGGSDTQY

J: TRBJ2-4
size: NA
length: 12
V: TRBV6-5
D: TRBD1
CDR3: ASKKGQGRRIQY

J: TRBJ2-1
size: NA
length: 13
V: TRBV10-2
D: TRBD1
CDR3: ASSDRQGKWDEQF

J: TRBJ2-7
size: few
length: 14
V: TRBV7-8
D: TRBD2
CDR3: ASTPREGANSYEQY

J: TRBJ1-2
size: few
length: 12
V: TRBV4-1
D: TRBD1
CDR3: ASSQDGTAHGYT

J: TRBJ1-5
size: NA
length: 13
V: TRBV6-5
D: NA
CDR3: ASSSSGGLGQPQH

J: TRBJ1-5
size: few
length: 13
V: TRBV11-2
D: NA
CDR3: ASSLGGGSNQPQH

J: TRBJ1-1
size: few
length: 14
V: TRBV5-6
D: NA
CDR3: ASSLGSGGLATEAF

J: TRBJ2-3
size: NA
length: 14
V: TRBV6-6
D: TRBD2
CDR3: ASRPRRAGGPDTQY

J: TRBJ2-1
size: NA
length: 20
V: TRBV4-1
D: TRBD2
CDR3: ASSQAPLGLAGGLPDYNEQF